Given below is one TCR beta chain in context. Its target antigen remains unknown. Qualities for individual bases were not recorded, and no much larger clone is one base off. The immunoSEQ Assay, a bias-controlled multiplex PCR, was used to amplify TCRbeta CDR3 regions from genomic DNA. Regarding the original processing steps: The number of nucleated cells in each sample was estimated by amplification of reference gene primers within the assay. To quantify the absolute abundance of each unique TCRbeta CDR3 rearrangement, sequence reads were collapsed and filtered. For each sample, productive Simpson clonality was calculated as the square root of Simpson's diversity index across productive rearrangements. Entries here come from immuneACCESS through TCRdb and include only in-frame sequences with V and J called. Some clones fail to appear in such tables; in the studies checked, an unresolved V gene covers under half of the shortfall, and the cause of the remainder is unknown. The DNA gave D and trimming, while V, J and clone size come from that table. The sample table records approximately 270,000 clones; about nine tenths of these occur just once. Together, the top ten hold under 2.5% of the sample.

Each collaborating institution followed its own protocols to collect whole blood in K2EDTA tubes. For TCRbeta analysis, collaborators shipped samples in one of three forms: frozen whole blood, isolated PBMCs, or DNA extracted from either of those sample types. CDR1 and CDR2 are drawn from the germline V gene (reference sequence): WNHNN, SYGVQD. Relative to germline, V is 11 bases shorter and J is 7 bases shorter, with 8 bases between their ends. The CDR3 contains 9 residues, cysteine and phenylalanine counted. The CDR3 DNA has 27 bases and is translated from base 1. This sample is drawn from a study of blood T cell repertoires in COVID-19 (dated by TCRdb to the early 2020s). Concerning the study at large: Samples from collaborators originated in the United States, Italy and Spain and spanned both the acute and convalescent phases of COVID-19. Sample metadata almost always included a de-identified subject ID, COVID-19 status, age in years and sex. The prospective study material was composed of cDNA or gDNA derived from T cells, B-cell-depleted T cells, or PBMCs. HLA class I and class II types, where available, came from metadata supplied by the sample provider rather than from assay-based typing. The repertoires were released in a freely available public database intended as a resource for research on the immune response to SARS-CoV-2. Samples came from the ongoing ImmuneRACE study (first 160 participants) plus 1,254 subjects from 6 global collaborators. Subjects who had been exposed to COVID-19, were actively infected with it, or had recovered from it provided the deeply sampled blood TCRbeta repertoires that made up the dataset.

What the study reported, not specific to this receptor: Clinical and demographic metadata were provided uncurated, with the amount varying by source and participant.

This clonotype was sampled from a man aged 45-65 years with acute or convalescent COVID-19. Sequencing input: peripheral blood. The chain was built from TRBV10-1 and TRBJ1-2; confidence is insufficient to name the D gene. The CDR3 here reads CAVPFGYTF. The nucleotide sequence is TGCGCCGTCCCCTTTGGCTACACCTTC.